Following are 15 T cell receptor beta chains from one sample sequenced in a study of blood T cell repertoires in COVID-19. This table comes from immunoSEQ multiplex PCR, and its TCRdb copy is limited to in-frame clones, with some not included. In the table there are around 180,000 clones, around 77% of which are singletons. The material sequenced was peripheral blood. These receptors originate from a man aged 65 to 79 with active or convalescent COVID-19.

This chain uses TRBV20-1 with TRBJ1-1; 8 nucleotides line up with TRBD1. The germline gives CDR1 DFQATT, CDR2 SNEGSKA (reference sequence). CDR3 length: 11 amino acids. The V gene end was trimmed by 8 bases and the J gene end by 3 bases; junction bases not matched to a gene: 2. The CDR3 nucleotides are TGCAGTACACAGGGGGACACTGAAGCTTTCTTT. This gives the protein CSTQGDTEAFF.

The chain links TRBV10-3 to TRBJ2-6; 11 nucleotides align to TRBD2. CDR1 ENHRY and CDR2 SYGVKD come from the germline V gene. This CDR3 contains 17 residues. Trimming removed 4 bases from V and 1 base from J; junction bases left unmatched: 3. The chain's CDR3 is CAISATSGVSGANVLTF. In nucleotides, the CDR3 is TGTGCCATCAGTGCGACTAGCGGGGTTTCTGGGGCCAACGTCCTGACTTTC.

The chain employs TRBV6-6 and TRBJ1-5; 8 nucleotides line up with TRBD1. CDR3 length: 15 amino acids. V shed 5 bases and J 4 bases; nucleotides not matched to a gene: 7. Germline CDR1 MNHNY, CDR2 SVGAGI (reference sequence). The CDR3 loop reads CASSIRTGRNQPQHF. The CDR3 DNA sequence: TGTGCCAGCAGTATAAGGACAGGGAGAAATCAGCCCCAGCATTTT.

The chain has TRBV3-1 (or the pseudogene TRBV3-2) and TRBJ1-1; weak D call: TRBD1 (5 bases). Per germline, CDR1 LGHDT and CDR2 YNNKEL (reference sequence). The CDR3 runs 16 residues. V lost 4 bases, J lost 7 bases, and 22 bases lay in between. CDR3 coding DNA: TGTGCCAGCAGCCCGAACCCTGGTGTCAGGGATGGTGAAGCTTTCTTT. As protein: CASSPNPGVRDGEAFF.

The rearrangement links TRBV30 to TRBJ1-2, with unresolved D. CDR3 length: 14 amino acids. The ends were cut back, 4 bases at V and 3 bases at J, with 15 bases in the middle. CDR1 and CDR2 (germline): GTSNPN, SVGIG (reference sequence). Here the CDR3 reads CAWTVGKPDYGYTF. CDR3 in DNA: TGTGCCTGGACTGTGGGCAAACCCGACTATGGCTACACCTTC.

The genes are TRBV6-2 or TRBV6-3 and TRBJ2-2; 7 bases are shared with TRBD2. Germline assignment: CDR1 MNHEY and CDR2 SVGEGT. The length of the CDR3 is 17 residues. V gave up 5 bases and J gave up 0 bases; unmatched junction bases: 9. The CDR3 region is CASSPSGGGPNTGELFF. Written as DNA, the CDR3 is TGTGCCAGCAGTCCGAGCGGCGGGGGACCGAACACCGGGGAGCTGTTTTTT.

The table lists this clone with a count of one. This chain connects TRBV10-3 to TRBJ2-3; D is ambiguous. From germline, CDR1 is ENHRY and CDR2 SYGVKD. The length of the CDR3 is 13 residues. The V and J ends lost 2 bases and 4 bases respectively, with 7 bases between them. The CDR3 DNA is TGTGCCATCAGTGAGGGTTTAGCAGATACGCAGTATTTT. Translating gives CAISEGLADTQYF.

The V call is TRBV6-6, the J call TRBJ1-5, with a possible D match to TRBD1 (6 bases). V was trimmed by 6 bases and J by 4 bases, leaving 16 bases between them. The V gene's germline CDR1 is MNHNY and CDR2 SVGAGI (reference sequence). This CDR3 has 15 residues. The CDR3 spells CASSQGQLVNQPQHF. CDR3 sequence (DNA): TGTGCCAGCAGCCAAGGACAGCTAGTTAATCAGCCCCAGCATTTT.

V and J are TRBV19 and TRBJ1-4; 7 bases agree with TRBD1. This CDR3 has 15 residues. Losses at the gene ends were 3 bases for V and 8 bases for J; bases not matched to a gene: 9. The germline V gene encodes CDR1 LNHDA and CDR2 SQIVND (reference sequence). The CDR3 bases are TGTGCCAGTAGTATCGAGGGGGCGCCCTGGGAAAAACTGTTTTTT. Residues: CASSIEGAPWEKLFF.

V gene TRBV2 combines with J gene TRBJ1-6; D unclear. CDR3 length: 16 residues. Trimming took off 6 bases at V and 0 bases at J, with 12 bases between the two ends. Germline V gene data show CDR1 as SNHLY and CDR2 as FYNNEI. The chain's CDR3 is CASSVRQSSYNSPLHF. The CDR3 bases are TGTGCCAGCAGCGTCAGGCAGAGCTCCTATAATTCACCCCTCCACTTT.

The CDR3 DNA reads TGTGCCAGCTCCACCGGCGGGGTAAATCGGATGGGTTCTAGCAATCAGCCCCAGCATTTT. Protein sequence: CASSTGGVNRMGSSNQPQHF. This chain uses TRBV18 with TRBJ1-5; D remains unclear. The CDR3 loop spans 20 amino acids. Trimming took 6 bases from V and 0 from J, leaving 27 bases between them. Germline loops: CDR1 KGHSH, CDR2 LQKENI.

CDR3 in DNA: TGTGCCATCAGTGAGCGGGAAACGGATGGCTACACCTTC. This sequence encodes CAISERETDGYTF. The J gene is TRBJ1-2, the V gene TRBV10-3; no firm D call. Per the germline V gene, CDR1 is ENHRY and CDR2 is SYGVKD. V lost 2 bases and J lost 6, with 10 bases in between. This CDR3 comprises 13 residues.

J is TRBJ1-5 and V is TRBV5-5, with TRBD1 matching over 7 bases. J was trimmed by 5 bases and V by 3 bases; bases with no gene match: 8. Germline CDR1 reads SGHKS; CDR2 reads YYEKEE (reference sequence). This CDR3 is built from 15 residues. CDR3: CASSSTTGLDQPQHF. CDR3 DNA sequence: TGTGCCAGCAGCTCTACGACAGGGTTGGATCAGCCCCAGCATTTT.

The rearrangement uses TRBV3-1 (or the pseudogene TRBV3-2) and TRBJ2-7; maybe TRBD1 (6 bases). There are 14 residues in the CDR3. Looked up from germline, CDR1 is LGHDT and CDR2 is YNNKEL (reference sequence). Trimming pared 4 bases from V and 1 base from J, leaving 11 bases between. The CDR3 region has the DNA TGTGCCAGCAGCCGTCAGGGGACATCCTACGAGCAGTACTTC. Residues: CASSRQGTSYEQYF.

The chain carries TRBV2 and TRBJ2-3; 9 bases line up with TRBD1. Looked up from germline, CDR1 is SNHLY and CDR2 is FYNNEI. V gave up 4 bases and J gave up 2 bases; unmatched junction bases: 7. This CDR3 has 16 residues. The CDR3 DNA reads TGTGCCAGCAGTGCTCCCGGGACAGGGATCACAGATACGCAGTATTTT. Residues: CASSAPGTGITDTQYF.